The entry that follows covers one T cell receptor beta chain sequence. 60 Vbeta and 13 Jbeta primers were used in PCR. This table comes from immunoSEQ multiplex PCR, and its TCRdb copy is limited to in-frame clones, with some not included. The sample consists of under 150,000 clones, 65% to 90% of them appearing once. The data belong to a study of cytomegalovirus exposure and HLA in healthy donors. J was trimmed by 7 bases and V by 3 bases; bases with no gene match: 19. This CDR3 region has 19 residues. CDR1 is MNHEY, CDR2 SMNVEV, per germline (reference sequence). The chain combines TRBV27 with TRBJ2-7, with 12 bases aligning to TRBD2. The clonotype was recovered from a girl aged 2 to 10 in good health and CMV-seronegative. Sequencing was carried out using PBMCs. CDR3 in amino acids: CASSFRRGTSGPGGLEQYF. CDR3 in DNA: TGTGCCAGCAGTTTTCGACGGGGGACTAGCGGGCCGGGAGGCTTGGAGCAGTACTTC.